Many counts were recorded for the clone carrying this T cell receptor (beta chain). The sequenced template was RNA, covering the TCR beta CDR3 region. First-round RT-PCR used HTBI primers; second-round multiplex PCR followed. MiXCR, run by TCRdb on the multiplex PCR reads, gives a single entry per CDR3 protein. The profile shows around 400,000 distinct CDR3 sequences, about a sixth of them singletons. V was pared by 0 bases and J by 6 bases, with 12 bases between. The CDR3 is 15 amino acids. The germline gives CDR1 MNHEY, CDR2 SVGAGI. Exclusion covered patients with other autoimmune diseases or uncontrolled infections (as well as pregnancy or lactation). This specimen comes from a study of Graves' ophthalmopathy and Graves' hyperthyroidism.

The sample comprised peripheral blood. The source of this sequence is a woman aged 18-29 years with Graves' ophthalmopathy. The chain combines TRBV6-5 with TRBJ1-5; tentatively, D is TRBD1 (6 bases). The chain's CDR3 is CASSYSTGGSQPQHF. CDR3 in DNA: TGTGCCAGCAGTTACTCGACGGGGGGCAGTCAGCCCCAGCATTTT.